This passage covers 26 T cell receptor beta chains from one sample sequenced in a study of OX40 agonist ivuxolimab in advanced cancers. The data were produced by immunoSEQ multiplex PCR, yet TCRdb's version contains in-frame clones alone and is incomplete. The sample lists about 35,000 clones, approximately 90% occurring once. The material was CD4+ or CD8+ T cells sorted from blood, obtained in a trial of the OX40 agonist ivuxolimab. The receptors come from an adult with an advanced solid tumor such as melanoma, head and neck, liver or kidney cancer.

The rearrangement links TRBV2 to TRBJ1-2, with D unclear. The CDR3 totals 13 residues. The germline V gene has CDR1 SNHLY and CDR2 FYNNEI. The V end lost 7 bases, the J end lost 6 bases, and 15 bases lay between the germline ends. The CDR3 loop reads CASKPSGSDGYTF. DNA for the CDR3: TGTGCCAGCAAACCCTCGGGATCGGATGGCTACACCTTC.

This sequence joins TRBV7-9 and TRBJ2-3; weak D call: TRBD2 (5 bases). Trimming removed 5 bases from V and 4 bases from J, with 19 bases in between. The CDR3 runs to 16 residues. Germline CDR1 reads SEHNR; CDR2 reads FQNEAQ (reference sequence). Written as DNA, the CDR3 is TGTGCCAGCAGCCCAGAGGACTTCCGTCAGGCAGATACGCAGTATTTT. Protein: CASSPEDFRQADTQYF. Variable domain in full (rest from reference TRBV7-9 and TRBJ2-3): DTGVSQNPRHKITKRGQNVTFRCDPISEHNRLYWYRQTLGQGPEFLTYFQNEAQLEKSRLLSDRFSAERPKGSFSTLEIQRTEQGDSAMYLCASSPEDFRQADTQYFGPGTRLTVL.

The chain employs TRBV6-1 and TRBJ1-2; D remains unclear. The CDR3 runs to 9 residues. Trimming shortened V by 6 bases and J by 8 bases, and 4 bases separated the two germline ends. Germline CDR1 and CDR2: MNHNS and SASEGT. This chain's CDR3 is CASRGGYTF. Here the CDR3 DNA reads TGTGCCAGCAGGGGAGGCTACACCTTC.

V usage is TRBV29-1 and J usage is TRBJ2-3; possibly TRBD2 for D (5 bases). The CDR3 is made up of 14 amino acids. V was pared by 6 bases and J by 4 bases, with 17 bases between. CDR1 is SQVTM and CDR2 is ANQGSEA in the germline V gene. DNA for the CDR3: TGCAGCGTCCCAGCGCAAATGGAGGCAGATACGCAGTATTTT. Translation: CSVPAQMEADTQYF.

This rearrangement joins TRBV7-9 to TRBJ1-2; D is undetermined. This CDR3 has 15 residues. The V gene lost 1 base and the J gene lost 9 bases, with 18 bases spanning the gap. The germline gives CDR1 SEHNR, CDR2 FQNEAQ (reference sequence). DNA for the CDR3: TGTGCCAGCAGCTTAGTCGGGAGGGAGATTTTTCGCTACACCTTC. Amino acid sequence: CASSLVGREIFRYTF.

The J gene is TRBJ2-5, the V gene TRBV9; 12 nucleotides match TRBD2. Losses at the gene ends were 4 bases for V and 5 bases for J; bases not matched to a gene: 6. The germline V gene has CDR1 SGDLS and CDR2 YYNGEE. CDR3 length equals 15 residues. The CDR3 bases are TGTGCCAGCAGCAAGACTAGCGGGAGTTTGGAGACCCAGTACTTC. As protein: CASSKTSGSLETQYF.

The genes are TRBV2 and TRBJ2-7, with 8 bases that match TRBD1. Germline CDR1 SNHLY, CDR2 FYNNEI. Trimming cost V 5 bases and J 4 bases; bases outside gene matches: 10. The CDR3 loop spans 15 amino acids. The CDR3 reads CASSTPGQVGYEQYF. CDR3 DNA: TGTGCCAGCAGTACCCCGGGACAGGTCGGATACGAGCAGTACTTC.

The CDR3 region has the DNA TGCGCCAGCAGCTTGAGTGGGACAGGGGGTCTCGTTAACTCCTACGAGCAGTACTTC. This translates into CASSLSGTGGLVNSYEQYF. The rearrangement links TRBV5-1 to TRBJ2-7; 11 nucleotides align to TRBD1. CDR1 is SGHRS, CDR2 YFSETQ, per germline. Losses at the gene ends were 1 base for V and 0 bases for J; bases not matched to a gene: 12. CDR3 length equals 19 residues.

The CDR3 nucleotides are TGTGCCAGCAGCTTAGGGCAGCTTCGGGATCAGCCCCAGCATTTT. This sequence encodes CASSLGQLRDQPQHF. The rearrangement links TRBV7-2 to TRBJ1-5; D unclear. CDR1 SGHTA and CDR2 FQGNSA come from the germline V gene. This CDR3 is built from 15 residues. V was shortened by 1 base and J by 5 bases, with 12 bases between the two germline ends.

The CDR3 loop is CASSLIRTGDNEQFF. DNA for the CDR3: TGTGCCAGCAGCTTAATAAGGACAGGGGACAATGAGCAGTTCTTC. The chain employs TRBV11-3 and TRBJ2-1; 9 bases agree with TRBD1. The CDR3 consists of 15 residues. V dropped 2 bases and J dropped 5; count of bases not matched to a gene: 4. Germline CDR1 is SGHNT and CDR2 is YENEEA.

The genes are TRBV10-1 and TRBJ2-7; 10 bases map to TRBD2. Germline V gene lookup returns CDR1 WNHNN and CDR2 SYGVQD (reference sequence). The CDR3 has 14 residues. Trimming cost V 8 bases and J 5 bases; bases outside gene matches: 9. CDR3 DNA sequence: TGCGCCAGCTCCCCGGGGACTAGCGCGGACGAGCAGTACTTC. It is translated as CASSPGTSADEQYF.

The chain links TRBV5-1 to TRBJ2-5, with 7 bases lining up with TRBD2. The CDR3 has 15 amino acids. V dropped 0 bases and J dropped 5; count of bases not matched to a gene: 7. CDR1 is SGHRS, CDR2 YFSETQ, per germline. CDR3 residues: CASSLEAGYLETQYF. The CDR3 coding sequence is TGCGCCAGCAGCTTGGAAGCGGGGTACCTGGAGACCCAGTACTTC.

This chain joins TRBV28 and TRBJ1-5; maybe TRBD1 (6 bases). Looked up from germline, CDR1 is MDHEN and CDR2 is SYDVKM. The V end was cut by 10 bases, the J end by 7 bases, with 14 bases between. There are 12 residues in the CDR3. DNA for the CDR3: TGTGCCACAGGGGCAGGCCGCCAGCCCCAGCATTTT. Translation gives CATGAGRQPQHF.

The chain is built from TRBV2 and TRBJ2-5; D perhaps matches TRBD1 (6 bases). Germline CDR1 and CDR2: SNHLY and FYNNEI. This CDR3 is 15 amino acids long. Trimming pared 2 bases from V and 2 bases from J, leaving 12 bases between. For the CDR3, the DNA is TGTGCCAGCAGTGAATGGAACAGGGAGCAAGAGACCCAGTACTTC. Protein: CASSEWNREQETQYF.

The chain is built from TRBV7-6 and TRBJ2-1; 10 positions match TRBD2. J was trimmed by 8 bases and V by 2 bases; bases with no gene match: 6. CDR3 length: 15 amino acids. CDR1 SGHVS and CDR2 FNYEAQ come from the germline V gene. CDR3 in DNA: TGTGCCAGCAGCTTAAGTCCTAGCGGGAGCGATGAGCAGTTCTTC. Encoded protein: CASSLSPSGSDEQFF.

This chain uses TRBV28 with TRBJ1-4; tentatively, D is TRBD1 (6 bases). Trimming stripped 5 bases from V and 5 bases from J, with 18 bases between. CDR1 is MDHEN, CDR2 SYDVKM, per germline. The CDR3 is 16 residues long. The CDR3, as DNA: TGTGCCAGCAGTACCTACCTACAGGGAACGAATGAAAAACTGTTTTTT. This encodes CASSTYLQGTNEKLFF. Variable domain in full (rest from reference TRBV28 and TRBJ1-4): DVKVTQSSRYLVKRTGEKVFLECVQDMDHENMFWYRQDPGLGLRLIYFSYDVKMKEKGDIPEGYSVSREKKERFSLILESASTNQTSMYLCASSTYLQGTNEKLFFGSGTQLSVL.

The V and J genes are TRBV6-5 and TRBJ2-2, with D perhaps matching TRBD1 (6 bases). From germline, CDR1 is MNHEY and CDR2 SVGAGI. The V and J ends lost 0 bases and 5 bases respectively, with 10 bases between them. The CDR3 has 15 residues. The CDR3: CASSYSGHHTGELFF. The CDR3 DNA reads as TGTGCCAGCAGTTACTCGGGACACCATACCGGGGAGCTGTTTTTT.

The J gene is TRBJ2-2, the V gene TRBV9; D gene ambiguous. The CDR3 runs 11 residues. CDR1 and CDR2 from the germline V gene are SGDLS and YYNGEE. V gave up 0 bases and J gave up 11 bases, with 5 bases separating them. CDR3 residues: CASSVGRELFF. CDR3 DNA: TGTGCCAGCAGCGTAGGAAGAGAGCTGTTTTTT.

V usage is TRBV18 and J usage is TRBJ2-7, with D perhaps matching TRBD2 (5 bases). The V gene's germline CDR1 is KGHSH and CDR2 LQKENI. The CDR3 runs to 16 residues. V lost 3 bases to trimming and J lost 5 bases, with 20 bases between them. This CDR3 is CASSPPGIGSWDEQYF. CDR3 DNA sequence: TGTGCCAGCTCACCTCCGGGGATAGGGAGCTGGGACGAGCAGTACTTC.

The chain recombines TRBV30 with TRBJ1-4, with D unclear. V was cut by 0 bases and J by 7 bases, with 6 bases left in between. The CDR3 spans 12 residues. CDR1 and CDR2 from the germline V gene are GTSNPN and SVGIG (reference sequence). This CDR3 is CAWSVQGEKLFF. CDR3 DNA sequence: TGTGCCTGGAGTGTACAAGGTGAAAAACTGTTTTTT. The complete variable domain, with remaining parts taken from reference TRBV30 and TRBJ1-4, reads SQTIHQWPATLVQPVGSPLSLECTVEGTSNPNLYWYRQAAGRGLQLLFYSVGIGQISSEVPQNLSASRPQDRQFILSSKKLLLSDSGFYLCAWSVQGEKLFFGSGTQLSVL.

CDR3 DNA: TGTGCCAGCAGTAGGACAGGGGAATACGAGCAGTACTTC. This translates into CASSRTGEYEQYF. The chain links TRBV28 to TRBJ2-7; 9 bases map to TRBD1. Germline loops: CDR1 MDHEN, CDR2 SYDVKM. This CDR3 has 13 amino acids. V lost 5 bases and J lost 4; bases outside the gene matches: 3.

The genes are TRBV28 and TRBJ1-4; TRBD1 might be the D (5 bases). The CDR3 is 15 residues long. CDR1 and CDR2 (germline): MDHEN, SYDVKM. V gave up 5 bases and J gave up 0 bases, with 10 bases separating them. The CDR3 nucleotides are TGTGCCAGCAGTGGCCTAGGGGCAACTAATGAAAAACTGTTTTTT. Its protein is CASSGLGATNEKLFF.

The table lists this clone with a count of one. The rearrangement links TRBV9 to TRBJ2-3, with a possible D match to TRBD2 (6 bases). The CDR3 contains 15 residues. The ends were cut back, 5 bases at V and 0 bases at J, with 13 bases in the middle. Germline loops: CDR1 SGDLS, CDR2 YYNGEE. CDR3 in DNA: TGTGCCAGCAGTTCCAGCGGGTTTAGCACAGATACGCAGTATTTT. Translating gives CASSSSGFSTDTQYF. Based on the CDR3 plus reference TRBV9 and TRBJ2-3, the full variable domain is DSGVTQTPKHLITATGQRVTLRCSPRSGDLSVYWYQQSLDQGLQFLIQYYNGEERAKGNILERFSAQQFPDLHSELNLSSLELGDSALYFCASSSSGFSTDTQYFGPGTRLTVL.

The chain combines TRBV13 with TRBJ2-7; 8 bases align to TRBD2. The germline V gene encodes CDR1 PRHDT and CDR2 FYEKMQ (reference sequence). CDR3 length equals 15 residues. The V gene end was trimmed by 5 bases and the J gene end by 1 base; junction bases not matched to a gene: 7. CDR3 nucleotides: TGTGCCAGCAGCCCAGCGGGAGCGTCATCCTACGAGCAGTACTTC. As protein: CASSPAGASSYEQYF.

The V call is TRBV6-4, the J call TRBJ2-3; no reliable D call. In germline, CDR1 is MRHNA, CDR2 SNTAGT. Deletions cut 3 bases from V and 1 base from J, with 11 bases between. This CDR3 region has 15 residues. CDR3 nucleotide sequence: TGTGCCAGCAGTGAAGGGCCTGGGGGCACAGATACGCAGTATTTT. Encoded protein: CASSEGPGGTDTQYF.

This clone appeared a few times. V is TRBV6-4 and J is TRBJ2-1; unclear D gene. The V gene's germline CDR1 is MRHNA and CDR2 SNTAGT. CDR3 length: 15 residues. With 4 bases removed from V and 3 bases from J, the gap between germline ends came to 13 bases. CDR3: CASSVEAGGYNEQFF. The CDR3 DNA sequence: TGTGCCAGCAGTGTCGAGGCTGGTGGCTACAATGAGCAGTTCTTC.